The source of this T cell receptor (beta chain) is a study of cytomegalovirus exposure and HLA in healthy donors. Overall study context: For the 300 to 450 genotyped donors, 65% to 90% fell within the Caucasian-associated ancestry cluster. Study-wide results and caveats: It was assumed in the presence/absence analyses that sequencing depth was roughly uniform across donors. In a later analysis, DRB1 alleles had the most associated TCRs; HLA-C alleles the fewest.

On this clone: Its matching antigen is unknown.

PCR employed 60 Vbeta and 13 Jbeta primers. Some clones are missing from TCRdb's copy, which holds only in-frame ones; the method was immunoSEQ multiplex PCR. The table includes roughly 100,000 clones, roughly 80% detected once. V dropped 9 bases and J dropped 0; count of bases not matched to a gene: 10. Per the germline V gene, CDR1 is ENHRY and CDR2 is SYGVKD. The CDR3 is 17 amino acids. This clonotype was obtained from a woman between 40 and 50 years old in good health and CMV-seropositive. V gene TRBV10-3 combines with J gene TRBJ2-1, with 11 bases lining up with TRBD2. Input material: PBMCs. CDR3 amino acids: CAIEGTSGKSSYNEQFF. In DNA form, the CDR3 reads TGTGCCATAGAGGGGACTAGCGGAAAGAGCTCCTACAATGAGCAGTTCTTC.